This T cell receptor beta chain was captured in a study of CD8 T cells in Susac syndrome. After extraction with the RNeasy kit, 0.5 to 1 ug of the RNA was reverse transcribed using random hexamers. The immunoSEQ assay covered 54 Vbeta and 13 Jbeta segments for CDR3. Each CDR3 protein is one row after TCRdb ran MiXCR on the immunoSEQ multiplex PCR reads. The sample yields about 120,000 distinct CDR3 sequences, just under 95% seen once. Sequencing targeted TCR beta in blood CD8+ and CD4+ T cells. TEMRA cells were FACS-enriched, while CD8+ and CD4+ T cells were negatively isolated. The sequencing sample was made of CD4+ T cells from PBMCs. This sequence was found in a human donor with multiple sclerosis.

CDR3 protein: CSARDRGVGQPQHF. Written as DNA, the CDR3 is TGCAGTGCTAGAGATCGGGGTGTCGGTCAGCCCCAGCATTTT. V and J are TRBV20-1 and TRBJ1-5; D unresolved. This CDR3 has 14 residues. The germline V gene encodes CDR1 DFQATT and CDR2 SNEGSKA (reference sequence). V dropped 0 bases and J dropped 6 bases, with 12 bases sitting between them.